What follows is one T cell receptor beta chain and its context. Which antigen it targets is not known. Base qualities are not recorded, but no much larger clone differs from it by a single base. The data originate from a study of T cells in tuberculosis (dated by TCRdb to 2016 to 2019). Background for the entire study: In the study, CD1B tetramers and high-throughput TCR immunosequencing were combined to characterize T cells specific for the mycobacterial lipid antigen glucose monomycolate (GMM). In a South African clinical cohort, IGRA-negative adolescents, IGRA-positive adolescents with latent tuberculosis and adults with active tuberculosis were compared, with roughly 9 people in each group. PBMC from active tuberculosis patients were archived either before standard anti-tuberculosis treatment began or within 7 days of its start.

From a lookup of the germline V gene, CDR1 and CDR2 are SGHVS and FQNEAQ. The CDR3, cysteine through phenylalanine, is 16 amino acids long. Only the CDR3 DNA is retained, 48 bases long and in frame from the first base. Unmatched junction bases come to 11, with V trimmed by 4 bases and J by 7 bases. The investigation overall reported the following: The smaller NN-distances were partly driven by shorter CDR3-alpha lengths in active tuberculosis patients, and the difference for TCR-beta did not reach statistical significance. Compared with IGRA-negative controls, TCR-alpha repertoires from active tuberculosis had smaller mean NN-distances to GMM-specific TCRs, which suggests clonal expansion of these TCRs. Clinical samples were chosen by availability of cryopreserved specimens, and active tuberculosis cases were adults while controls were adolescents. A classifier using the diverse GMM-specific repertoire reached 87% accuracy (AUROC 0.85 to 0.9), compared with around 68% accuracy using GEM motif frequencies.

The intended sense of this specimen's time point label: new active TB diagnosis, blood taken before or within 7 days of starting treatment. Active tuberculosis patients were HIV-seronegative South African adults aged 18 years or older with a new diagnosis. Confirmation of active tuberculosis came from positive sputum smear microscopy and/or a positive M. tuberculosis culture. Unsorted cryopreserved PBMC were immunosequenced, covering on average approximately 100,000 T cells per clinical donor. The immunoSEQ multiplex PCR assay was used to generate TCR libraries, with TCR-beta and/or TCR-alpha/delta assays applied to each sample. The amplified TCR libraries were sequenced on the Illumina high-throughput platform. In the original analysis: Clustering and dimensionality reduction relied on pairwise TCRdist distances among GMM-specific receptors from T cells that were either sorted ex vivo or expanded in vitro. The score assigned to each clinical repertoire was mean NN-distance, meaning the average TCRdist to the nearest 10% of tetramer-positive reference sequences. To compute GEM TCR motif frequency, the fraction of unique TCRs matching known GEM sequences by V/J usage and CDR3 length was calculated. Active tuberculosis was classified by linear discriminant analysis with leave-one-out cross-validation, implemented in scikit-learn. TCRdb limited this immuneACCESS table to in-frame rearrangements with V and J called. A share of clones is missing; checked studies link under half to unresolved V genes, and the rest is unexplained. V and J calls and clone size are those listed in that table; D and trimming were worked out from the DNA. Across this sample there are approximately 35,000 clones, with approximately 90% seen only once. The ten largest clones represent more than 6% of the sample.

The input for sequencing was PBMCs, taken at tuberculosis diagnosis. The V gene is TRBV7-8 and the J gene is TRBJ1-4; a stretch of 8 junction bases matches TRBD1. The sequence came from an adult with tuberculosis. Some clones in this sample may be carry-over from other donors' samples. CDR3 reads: CASSSLEAGGGEKLFF. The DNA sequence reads TGTGCCAGCAGCTCTCTAGAGGCAGGGGGCGGTGAAAAACTGTTTTTT.